The 8 T cell receptor beta chains presented below share a single source sample, sequenced in a study of blood T cell repertoires in COVID-19. Some clones are missing from TCRdb's copy, which holds only in-frame ones; the method was immunoSEQ multiplex PCR. The repertoire holds about 360,000 clones, with over 75% as singletons. The sequenced sample consisted of PBMCs or T cells enriched from blood (not recorded which). All receptors come from a middle-aged man in a cohort exposed to, infected with or recovered from COVID-19 (not recorded which).

This clone occurred once. The chain links TRBV5-1 to TRBJ2-5, with a tentative D call TRBD2 (6 bases). Germline lookup yields CDR1 SGHRS and CDR2 YFSETQ. The CDR3 runs 14 residues. Trimming stripped 2 bases from V and 0 bases from J, with 8 bases between. CDR3 bases: TGCGCCAGCAGCTTAGGAGGGTACCAAGAGACCCAGTACTTC. Protein product: CASSLGGYQETQYF. Together with reference TRBV5-1 and TRBJ2-5, the CDR3 gives the full variable domain: KAGVTQTPRYLIKTRGQQVTLSCSPISGHRSVSWYQQTPGQGLQFLFEYFSETQRNKGNFPGRFSGRQFSNSRSEMNVSTLELGDSALYLCASSLGGYQETQYFGPGTRLLVL.

CDR3 residues: CAWTPRAETQYF. In DNA, the CDR3 is TGTGCCTGGACCCCGCGGGCCGAGACCCAGTACTTC. The V gene is TRBV30, the J gene TRBJ2-5, with a possible D match to TRBD2 (5 bases). Trimming shortened V by 4 bases and J by 5 bases, and 11 bases separated the two germline ends. Germline-derived CDR1 and CDR2 are GTSNPN and SVGIG (reference sequence). CDR3 length equals 12 residues.

This chain joins TRBV2 and TRBJ2-3, with 13 bases lining up with TRBD2. V trimming: 4 bases; J trimming: 4 bases; junction bases outside the gene matches: 2. The CDR3 runs to 15 residues. Germline CDR1 is SNHLY and CDR2 is FYNNEI. CDR3 sequence: CASSGLAGGADTQYF. The CDR3 region has the DNA TGTGCCAGCAGTGGACTAGCGGGAGGCGCAGATACGCAGTATTTT.

V and J are TRBV27 and TRBJ2-2, with 7 bases matching TRBD1. The V gene's germline CDR1 is MNHEY and CDR2 SMNVEV (reference sequence). This CDR3 has 13 residues. With V trimmed by 8 bases and J by 9 bases, 9 bases remained unmatched. The CDR3 nucleotides are TGTGCCAGCCAAGACAGGGAAGGGTGGGAGCTGTTTTTT. Its protein is CASQDREGWELFF.

V gene TRBV12-3 or TRBV12-4 combines with J gene TRBJ1-1; 7 bases fit TRBD1. Germline trimming cut 5 bases from V and 4 bases from J; bases unmatched to any gene: 4. The CDR3 sequence is 13 residues long. As DNA, the CDR3 is TGTGCCAGCAGTCGGGACAGCGGCACTGAAGCTTTCTTT. Translating gives CASSRDSGTEAFF.

The chain links TRBV6-1 to TRBJ1-5; TRBD1 might be the D (6 bases). This CDR3 contains 16 residues. V was pared by 2 bases and J by 7 bases, with 18 bases between. CDR1 and CDR2 (germline): MNHNS, SASEGT. The CDR3 DNA follows: TGTGCCAGCAGTGAACTCGGACAGAGGGCGGGCCAGCCCCAGCATTTT. Amino acids: CASSELGQRAGQPQHF.

The J gene is TRBJ2-5, the V gene TRBV6-1; TRBD2 matches 10 bases. V was clipped by 2 bases and J by 5 bases; unmatched bases: 5. The CDR3 totals 15 residues. The V gene's germline CDR1 is MNHNS and CDR2 SASEGT. In DNA form, the CDR3 reads TGTGCCAGCAGTGAACTAGCGGGAGCGTTGGAGACCCAGTACTTC. Translated, it gives CASSELAGALETQYF.

This clone appeared a few times. J is TRBJ2-7 and V is TRBV3-1 (or the pseudogene TRBV3-2); 8 bases line up with TRBD1. The V and J ends lost 1 base and 6 bases, in that order; junction bases with no gene match: 5. The CDR3 is 14 residues long. CDR1 and CDR2 from the germline V gene are LGHDT and YNNKEL (reference sequence). CDR3 sequence reads: CASSQGQGLGEQYF. In DNA form, the CDR3 reads TGTGCCAGCAGCCAAGGACAGGGGCTTGGCGAGCAGTACTTC.